This TCR beta chain was recorded in a study of graft-versus-host responses after intestinal transplantation. Study at large: The transplants performed in recipients were multivisceral, liver-intestinal, or isolated intestinal. Each recipient received anti-thymocyte globulin induction, then tacrolimus and steroids for 2 to 4 years. General study findings and limits: The marrow of recipients harbored GvH clones, and ileum or blood showed some of them first. Individuals who had graft-donor T cell macrochimerism had allografts that showed high graft-versus-host to host-versus-graft clonal ratios.

Profiled with immunoSEQ multiplex PCR; TCRdb holds only in-frame clones, not every one. The sample lists approximately 77,000 clones; 92% were seen once. To note about this clone: Its antigen is not identified.

The CDR3 is 16 residues long. V shed 3 bases, J shed 5 bases, and the junction held 10 bases outside the gene matches. CDR1 is SGHRS, CDR2 YFSETQ, per germline. This TCR was recovered from a human patient who received an intestinal transplant, so some T cells may come from the graft donor. This specimen was PBMCs, taken 98 days after intestinal transplantation. The chain recombines TRBV5-1 with TRBJ2-5; 10 bases agree with TRBD2. The CDR3 sequence is CASSYVLAGIDETQYF. The CDR3 nucleotides read TGCGCCAGCAGCTACGTACTAGCGGGGATCGACGAGACCCAGTACTTC. Using reference TRBV5-1 and TRBJ2-5 for the parts outside the CDR3, the full variable domain is KAGVTQTPRYLIKTRGQQVTLSCSPISGHRSVSWYQQTPGQGLQFLFEYFSETQRNKGNFPGRFSGRQFSNSRSEMNVSTLELGDSALYLCASSYVLAGIDETQYFGPGTRLLVL.